The entry below describes one T cell receptor (beta chain). The antigen is unknown. These data are taken from a study of T cells in Graves' hyperthyroidism and ophthalmopathy. It was RNA transcripts that yielded the amplified TCR beta CDR3 regions. Primed by the HTBI set, a first-round RT-PCR was run on the TCR CDR3. TCRdb reanalysed the multiplex PCR reads using MiXCR and keeps one entry per CDR3 protein. The sample includes approximately 360,000 distinct CDR3 sequences, approximately 14% of them seen just once. Findings and caveats of the study: Most thyroid clonotypes that were expanded above 0.001 also turned up in blood.

There are 14 residues in the CDR3. Trimming shortened V by 5 bases and J by 4 bases, and 12 bases separated the two germline ends. Germline V gene data show CDR1 as PRHDT and CDR2 as FYEKMQ (reference sequence). The chain combines TRBV13 with TRBJ1-3; no firm D call. Sequencing used blood. The sequence came from a woman aged 18 to 35 with Graves' hyperthyroidism that later progressed to Graves' ophthalmopathy. The DNA for the CDR3 is TGTGCCAGCAGCCCTACGGGGAGGGGAAACACCATATATTTT. Translating it yields CASSPTGRGNTIYF.